This T cell receptor beta chain was captured in a study of T cells expressing NK-cell markers (dated by TCRdb to 2020 to 2021). Turning to the overall study: Three sorted T-cell subsets (CD3+CD56+NKG2C+, CD3+CD56+NKG2C- and CD3+CD56-NKG2C+) from several donors had their TCR beta-chain repertoires profiled. Seven of the eight sequenced donors were HCMV-seropositive and one was HCMV-seronegative. All eight donors whose samples were sequenced were randomly selected healthy volunteers, three of them men and five women. Sequencing of the libraries produced 2 x 150 bp reads on Illumina HiSeq 2000/2500, MiSeq or NextSeq.

A word on this clonotype: This receptor's antigen is unknown.

From the cysteine up to the phenylalanine, the CDR3 has a length of 20 residues. DNA is not on record. CDR1 and CDR2 are drawn from the germline V gene: KGHSH, LQKENI. To determine HCMV serostatus, a commercial ELISA kit was used to detect HCMV-specific IgG in serum. Peripheral blood mononuclear cells were isolated from blood by Ficoll density gradient centrifugation. On the study overall, not on this receptor specifically: Those dominant clonotypes were again the most abundant among CD3+CD56-NKG2C+ cells in several donors, at about 25-60.1%. It remained unclear whether the expanded NKG2C-expressing T cell clones were specific for HCMV antigens. For six donors, the dominant CD3+CD56+NKG2C+ clonotypes were among the top 10 CD8+ clonotypes and accounted for roughly 1.0-8% of CD8+ T cells.

The reads were generated on an Illumina HiSeq 2000. The TCR beta cDNA libraries were made using 5'RACE template switching, a step that added both a universal primer site and unique molecular identifiers. Priming for cDNA synthesis came from the TCR beta constant segment, and two successive PCR amplification steps followed. Turning to the authors' computational methods: MIGEC was used to demultiplex reads and group the reads by UMI, and MiTCR was used to assemble and quantify clonotypes. To exclude erroneous sequences, any TCR cDNA sequence not supported by at least two reads was discarded. Downstream repertoire analysis used the tcR package, and clonotypes were matched across fractions by CDR3 nucleotide sequence plus V segment. Antigen specificity was annotated against VDJdb with VDJmatch, allowing one amino acid substitution in CDR3. Each CDR3 protein sequence appears as one entry after TCRdb reprocessed the reads, and no DNA is included. The V and J calls reflect TCRdb's pipeline rather than the authors' work. The table for this sample shows 300,000 to 450,000 distinct CDR3 sequences. The leading ten clones occupy under 6.5% of the sample.

This TCR derives from a man aged 18-69 years in good health. The chain is assembled from TRBV18 and TRBJ2-6; the TCRdb D gene call, TRBD1, has no DNA to confirm it. Material for sequencing was blood T cells: a sorted CD56 or NKG2C T cell subset, CD4+ or CD8+ T cells, or bulk PBMC T cells (not recorded which). The CDR3 has the sequence CASSPWVGQDLPSGANVLTF.